This TCR beta chain stems from a study of blood T cells in healthy people across ages. V shed 4 bases, J shed 2 bases, and the junction held 6 bases outside the gene matches. This CDR3 contains 15 residues. Germline values: CDR1 SGHAT, CDR2 FQDESV (reference sequence). It was with a sample-barcoded 5' primer and a J-beta primer mix that a second PCR of roughly 7 to 12 cycles was run. All samples yielded 3 million or more CDR3-containing paired-end reads. TCRdb redid the calling of the 5' RACE reads with MiXCR, one entry per CDR3 protein. Of under 2,000,000 distinct CDR3 sequences listed, roughly 50% are singletons.

Sequenced sample: blood. The source is a woman aged 40 to 50 in good health. The chain joins TRBV11-1 to TRBJ2-7, with 9 bases matching TRBD1. The CDR3, as DNA: TGTGCCAGCAGCTGGACAGGGGATAGGGCCTACGAGCAGTACTTC. Amino acid sequence: CASSWTGDRAYEQYF.